The clone carrying this T cell receptor beta chain has more than one count but fewer than ten. Its antigen is not identified. TCRdb reprocessed the reads with MiXCR, giving one entry per CDR3 protein. The sample comprises under 850,000 distinct CDR3 sequences, approximately 34% of which are singletons, and 2.8% rests with the top ten. Per germline, CDR1 MNHEY and CDR2 SMNVEV (reference sequence). V lost 3 bases, J lost 0 bases, and 11 bases lay in between. The CDR3 runs 15 residues. The entry originates in a study of T cell repertoires in cytomegalovirus infection. Notes on the study in general: The cumulative frequency of public TCR beta families distinguished individuals who carried CMV together with the relevant HLA.

The J gene is TRBJ1-1, the V gene TRBV27; no clear D. Sequenced input: PBMCs. This TCR was sampled from a human donor in good health (CMV status not recorded). Some clones in this sample may be carry-over from other donors' samples. The CDR3 protein is CASSFLGQMNTEAFF. CDR3 nucleotides: TGTGCCAGCAGTTTTCTTGGGCAGATGAACACTGAAGCTTTCTTT.